The sequence of this T cell receptor beta chain was determined in a study of blood T cell repertoires in COVID-19. Looking at the study overall: Sites across the United States, Italy and Spain contributed samples from acute and convalescent COVID-19.

Per the study methods: Amplification from reference gene primers served as the basis for estimated nucleated cell counts. Clones were sequenced by immunoSEQ multiplex PCR, and TCRdb holds only the in-frame ones, with some missing. V, J and clone size were drawn from that table, and D and trimming were deduced from the DNA. In the table there are a few hundred thousand clones, about 88% of which are singletons. Looked up from germline, CDR1 is SGDLS and CDR2 is YYNGEE. CDR3 size: 18 residues. Trimming took 3 bases from V and 0 from J, leaving 19 bases between them. The sequence derives from a woman in her forties who had recovered from COVID-19. The material sequenced was peripheral blood. The gene calls are TRBV9 and TRBJ2-1; D possibly corresponds to TRBD2 (5 bases). The CDR3 bases are TGTGCCAGCAGCGGAGAAAAATCGAGGGCGTACTCCTACAATGAGCAGTTCTTC. Its translation is CASSGEKSRAYSYNEQFF.